The present entry profiles one TCR beta chain with its context. The authors extracted RNA and reverse transcribed it into cDNA as the sequencing template. The table came from immunoSEQ multiplex PCR; TCRdb's copy has only in-frame clones and leaves some out. Here the sample spans about 150,000 clones, 75% to 90% being singletons. The sample comes from a study of CD8+ T cells in alopecia areata. Study-level information: A 6-month period off drug followed tofacitinib, which lasted 6 to 18 months.

As part of sample collection, lesional scalp punch biopsies and peripheral blood were taken from alopecia areata patients. J gave up 4 bases and V 0 bases, and 2 bases lay outside the gene matches. CDR1 is SGDLS, CDR2 YYNGEE, per germline. The CDR3 has 14 residues. The TCR comes from a human donor with alopecia areata. The sample consisted of CD8+ T cells sorted from blood, taken at week 0. The rearrangement joins TRBV9 to TRBJ1-1, with 8 bases identical to TRBD1. The CDR3 loop is CASSVGTGSTEAFF. The CDR3 DNA is TGTGCCAGCAGCGTAGGGACAGGGAGCACTGAAGCTTTCTTT.